Below are 21 T cell receptor beta chains sequenced from a single sample in a study of blood T cell repertoires in COVID-19. Only in-frame clones appear in the TCRdb table, and some are missing; sequencing was by immunoSEQ multiplex PCR. The sample includes a few hundred thousand clones, roughly 80% seen only once; the top ten take roughly 14%. The sequenced sample consisted of peripheral blood. The receptors stem from a person aged 65 to 79 with COVID-19, enrolled during active disease.

The chain joins TRBV7-3 to TRBJ2-1, with 7 nucleotides matching TRBD1. The CDR3 is 14 amino acids. CDR1 is SGHTA and CDR2 is FQGTGA in the germline V gene. Trimming removed 4 bases from V and 0 bases from J; junction bases left unmatched: 0. The CDR3 is CASSSGGSYNEQFF. DNA of the CDR3: TGTGCCAGCAGCTCAGGGGGCTCCTACAATGAGCAGTTCTTC.

This clone was recorded once. The genes are TRBV18 and TRBJ2-1, with 7 bases that match TRBD1. J was trimmed by 1 base and V by 2 bases; bases with no gene match: 2. Germline CDR1 and CDR2: KGHSH and LQKENI. The CDR3 spans 15 residues. The DNA for the CDR3 is TGTGCCAGCTCACCAGACAGGGAGTCCTACAATGAGCAGTTCTTC. Amino acids: CASSPDRESYNEQFF.

The rearrangement uses TRBV19 and TRBJ1-2; 7 bases align to TRBD1. This CDR3 has 13 amino acids. In germline, CDR1 is LNHDA, CDR2 SQIVND (reference sequence). Trimming removed 5 bases from V and 4 bases from J; junction bases left unmatched: 4. CDR3: CASSLDRSYGYTF. In DNA, the CDR3 is TGTGCCAGTAGTCTGGACAGGAGCTATGGCTACACCTTC.

CDR3 in amino acids: CASSLAQANSPLHF. CDR3 coding DNA: TGCGCCAGCAGCTTGGCTCAGGCGAATTCACCCCTCCACTTT. This chain connects TRBV5-1 to TRBJ1-6; D remains unclear. The germline gives CDR1 SGHRS, CDR2 YFSETQ. CDR3 length equals 14 residues. The germline V and J ends were trimmed by 0 bases and 7 bases, with 8 bases remaining between them.

The V gene is TRBV5-4, the J gene TRBJ2-3, with 7 bases aligning to TRBD2. V dropped 3 bases and J dropped 1; count of bases not matched to a gene: 8. The CDR3 totals 16 residues. Germline CDR1 reads SGHNT; CDR2 reads YYREEE (reference sequence). In DNA, the CDR3 is TGTGCCAGCAGCTGGGCAGCGGGGCCTCGCACAGATACGCAGTATTTT. This translates into CASSWAAGPRTDTQYF. The full variable domain, in which reference TRBV5-4 and TRBJ2-3 provide the parts outside the CDR3, is ETGVTQSPTHLIKTRGQQVTLRCSSQSGHNTVSWYQQALGQGPQFIFQYYREEENGRGNFPPRFSGLQFPNYSSELNVNALELDDSALYLCASSWAAGPRTDTQYFGPGTRLTVL.

This clone was observed once. The chain employs TRBV5-4 and TRBJ1-1, with no clear D. CDR1 SGHNT and CDR2 YYREEE come from the germline V gene (reference sequence). The CDR3 has 13 residues. V lost 1 base, J lost 2 bases, and 6 bases lay in between. The CDR3 loop reads CASSLSRNTEAFF. Written as DNA, the CDR3 is TGTGCCAGCAGCTTGTCCAGAAACACTGAAGCTTTCTTT.

This clone was detected a few times. CDR3 DNA: TGTGCCAGCAGTTCTGAGGGGGCAGCGCAGTATTTT. Its translation is CASSSEGAAQYF. This chain uses TRBV28 with TRBJ2-3; 7 bases align to TRBD1. Germline CDR1 MDHEN, CDR2 SYDVKM. CDR3 size: 12 residues. V gave up 4 bases and J gave up 10 bases; unmatched junction bases: 5.

The rearrangement uses TRBV25-1 and TRBJ1-2; D not certain. The CDR3 extends over 11 amino acids. Germline CDR1 MGHDK, CDR2 SYGVNS. V was cut by 3 bases and J by 7 bases, with 6 bases left in between. This CDR3 reads CASSDRSGYTF. For the CDR3, the DNA is TGTGCCAGCAGTGATAGAAGTGGCTACACCTTC.

The chain carries TRBV6-5 and TRBJ1-5; D is unresolved. There are 14 residues in the CDR3. From germline, CDR1 is MNHEY and CDR2 SVGAGI. V shed 6 bases and J shed 0 bases, with 9 bases lying between them. CDR3: CASRNTASNQPQHF. Written as DNA, the CDR3 is TGTGCCAGCAGAAACACAGCTAGCAATCAGCCCCAGCATTTT.

In regard to this clone: The same CDR3 also results from other DNA sequences found in this sample. V is TRBV6-5 and J is TRBJ2-2, with D possibly TRBD2 on 6 matching bases. Germline assignment: CDR1 MNHEY and CDR2 SVGAGI. Between the trimmed V and J ends, which lost 8 bases and 6 bases, there was a span of 10 bases. This CDR3 spans 12 amino acids. The CDR3 reads CASVGGPGELFF. The CDR3, as DNA: TGTGCCAGCGTGGGGGGTCCCGGGGAGCTGTTTTTT.

The table lists this clone with a count of one. The chain is built from TRBV27 and TRBJ2-1; 7 positions agree with TRBD1. The CDR3 length is 13 residues. Per the germline V gene, CDR1 is MNHEY and CDR2 is SMNVEV (reference sequence). The junction had 2 bases not matched to a gene; V was cut back by 2 bases and J by 7 bases. The DNA of the CDR3 is TGTGCCAGCAGTTTAAACAGGGGAAATGAGCAGTTCTTC. Amino acid sequence: CASSLNRGNEQFF.

The chain recombines TRBV4-1 with TRBJ2-1, with D tentatively TRBD1 (5 bases). The germline V gene has CDR1 MGHRA and CDR2 YSYEKL. V dropped 0 bases and J dropped 8 bases, with 5 bases sitting between them. The CDR3 length is 12 residues. The CDR3 is CASSQDRDEQFF. The CDR3 bases are TGCGCCAGCAGCCAAGACAGGGATGAGCAGTTCTTC.

The chain links TRBV2 to TRBJ1-6; D call uncertain. This CDR3 has 14 amino acids. Between the trimmed V and J ends, which lost 6 bases and 9 bases, there was a span of 15 bases. CDR1 is SNHLY, CDR2 FYNNEI, per germline. CDR3 DNA sequence: TGTGCCAGCAGGTCCGGAGATTTAGGTTCACCCCTCCACTTT. Protein: CASRSGDLGSPLHF.

This chain connects TRBV5-4 to TRBJ1-1, with TRBD1 identical over 8 bases. Germline assignment: CDR1 SGHNT and CDR2 YYREEE (reference sequence). The CDR3 contains 15 residues. V was pared by 6 bases and J by 0 bases, with 7 bases of the junction left unmatched. The CDR3 protein is CASTTTGGLNTEAFF. Here the CDR3 DNA reads TGTGCCAGCACCACCACAGGGGGTCTGAACACTGAAGCTTTCTTT. The full variable domain, completed using reference TRBV5-4 and TRBJ1-1, is ETGVTQSPTHLIKTRGQQVTLRCSSQSGHNTVSWYQQALGQGPQFIFQYYREEENGRGNFPPRFSGLQFPNYSSELNVNALELDDSALYLCASTTTGGLNTEAFFGQGTRLTVV.

This chain links TRBV28 with TRBJ1-3, with a possible D match to TRBD1 (5 bases). The CDR3 has 14 amino acids. CDR1 and CDR2 (germline): MDHEN, SYDVKM. Trimming cost V 6 bases and J 2 bases, with 11 bases left between them. Here the CDR3 reads CASRRPGTGNTIYF. Written as DNA, the CDR3 is TGTGCCAGCAGGCGACCAGGGACTGGAAACACCATATATTTT.

The chain uses TRBV6-5 and TRBJ1-5; 7 bases align to TRBD1. Unmatched junction bases numbered 3, after V lost 7 bases and J lost 3 bases. The CDR3 covers 13 residues. Germline V gives CDR1 MNHEY, CDR2 SVGAGI. In nucleotides, the CDR3 is TGTGCCAGCAAGGGGGCACACAATCAGCCCCAGCATTTT. Translated: CASKGAHNQPQHF.

CDR3 sequence: CASSQDHGSYQPQHF. Written as DNA, the CDR3 is TGCGCCAGCAGCCAAGATCATGGGAGTTATCAGCCCCAGCATTTT. V and J are TRBV4-1 and TRBJ1-5; D gene unclear. CDR3 length: 15 amino acids. From germline, CDR1 is MGHRA and CDR2 YSYEKL. Trimming cost V 0 bases and J 5 bases, with 11 bases left between them.

The rearrangement links TRBV5-1 to TRBJ2-7; 8 nucleotides agree with TRBD1. Germline V gene lookup returns CDR1 SGHRS and CDR2 YFSETQ. The CDR3 runs to 15 residues. The V gene end was trimmed by 0 bases and the J gene end by 2 bases; junction bases not matched to a gene: 4. The CDR3 DNA reads TGCGCCAGCAGCTTGGTGGCAGGGGGCACCTACGAGCAGTACTTC. This encodes CASSLVAGGTYEQYF.

The chain carries TRBV7-2 and TRBJ1-2; 8 positions match TRBD1. Germline assignment: CDR1 SGHTA and CDR2 FQGNSA. The CDR3 length is 15 residues. After removal of 6 bases from V and 4 bases from J, the junction contained 10 bases not matched to a gene. DNA of the CDR3: TGTGCCAGCAGACCCGGACAGGGCGACGTCTATGGCTACACCTTC. This gives the protein CASRPGQGDVYGYTF.

The chain combines TRBV20-1 with TRBJ2-7; the D gene is possibly TRBD2 (7 bases). Per the germline V gene, CDR1 is DFQATT and CDR2 is SNEGSKA (reference sequence). The CDR3 runs 14 residues. Trimming cost V 3 bases and J 1 base, with 13 bases left between them. CDR3 nucleotides: TGCAGTGCTAGTTCCGGGGGGCGATCCTACGAGCAGTACTTC. Translated: CSASSGGRSYEQYF.

The J gene is TRBJ2-5, the V gene TRBV11-3, with 9 nucleotides matching TRBD1. In germline, CDR1 is SGHNT, CDR2 YENEEA. This CDR3 is 14 amino acids long. With 4 bases clipped from V and 7 bases from J, the junction kept 7 bases outside the gene matches. As DNA, the CDR3 is TGTGCCAGCAGCTCACAGGGGGCTATGGGGACCCAGTACTTC. It yields the protein CASSSQGAMGTQYF. Drawing the rest from reference TRBV11-3 and TRBJ2-5, the complete variable domain is EAGVVQSPRYKIIEKKQPVAFWCNPISGHNTLYWYLQNLGQGPELLIRYENEEAVDDSQLPKDRFSAERLKGVDSTLKIQPAELGDSAVYLCASSSQGAMGTQYFGPGTRLLVL.